Each of the 15 T cell receptor beta chains below was sequenced from the same sample in a study of T cell responses to AZD1222 COVID-19 vaccine. The data were produced by immunoSEQ multiplex PCR, yet TCRdb's version contains in-frame clones alone and is incomplete. The sample yields 100,000 to 120,000 clones, around 84% seen once. This sample comprised peripheral blood, obtained on day 0 of AZD1222 vaccination. The receptors here all came from an adult in good health.

This clone was observed many times. The chain has TRBV28 and TRBJ1-2; D unclear. The V end was cut by 2 bases, the J end by 7 bases, with 14 bases between. In germline, CDR1 is MDHEN, CDR2 SYDVKM. The CDR3 length is 14 residues. The chain's CDR3 is CASSLAFGSRGYTF. Written as DNA, the CDR3 is TGTGCCAGCAGTTTAGCGTTCGGCTCCCGTGGCTACACCTTC.

This sequence joins TRBV27 and TRBJ1-1; weak D call: TRBD1 (5 bases). The V gene's germline CDR1 is MNHEY and CDR2 SMNVEV (reference sequence). V was shortened by 2 bases and J by 2 bases, with 15 bases between the two germline ends. This CDR3 comprises 16 residues. The CDR3 loop is CASSLLPAGLNTEAFF. CDR3 bases: TGTGCCAGCAGTTTACTCCCGGCAGGGCTTAACACTGAAGCTTTCTTT.

The chain recombines TRBV6-2 or TRBV6-3 with TRBJ2-7, with 12 nucleotides matching TRBD1. CDR3 size: 15 residues. The germline V gene has CDR1 MNHEY and CDR2 SVGEGT. The trim removed 2 bases at V and 5 bases at J, leaving 4 bases unmatched. CDR3 bases: TGTGCCAGCAGTTACGAAGGGACAGGGGGCGACGAGCAGTACTTC. Translating it yields CASSYEGTGGDEQYF.

This chain links TRBV28 with TRBJ2-3, with TRBD1 identical over 10 bases. The CDR3 spans 14 residues. The germline CDR1 and CDR2 sequences are MDHEN and SYDVKM. Trimming took 5 bases from V and 6 from J; bases not matched to a gene: 5. This chain's CDR3 is CASSLGDRGDTQYF. DNA for the CDR3: TGTGCCAGCAGTCTGGGGGACAGGGGTGATACGCAGTATTTT.

This rearrangement joins TRBV6-1 to TRBJ2-5; 9 positions match TRBD2. Trimming cost V 4 bases and J 5 bases; bases outside gene matches: 11. The germline V gene has CDR1 MNHNS and CDR2 SASEGT. The CDR3 is 16 amino acids. The CDR3 region is CASSVEGTSLGETQYF. CDR3 nucleotide sequence: TGTGCCAGCAGTGTAGAAGGGACTAGCTTAGGGGAGACCCAGTACTTC.

This chain's CDR3 is CASSVASGGSYNEQFF. The CDR3 nucleotides are TGTGCCAGCAGCGTAGCCTCCGGGGGTTCCTACAATGAGCAGTTCTTC. V is TRBV9 and J is TRBJ2-1, with a weak D call TRBD2 (6 bases). V lost 0 bases and J 1 base, leaving 11 bases between the germline ends. The germline gives CDR1 SGDLS, CDR2 YYNGEE. The CDR3 spans 16 residues.

This rearrangement joins TRBV5-1 to TRBJ2-4; 9 bases are shared with TRBD1. The CDR3 runs to 15 residues. The germline gives CDR1 SGHRS, CDR2 YFSETQ. The V segment lost 4 bases and the J segment 6 bases; nucleotides outside the gene matches: 8. This CDR3 reads CASSTERGQGNIQYF. Here the CDR3 DNA reads TGCGCCAGCAGCACCGAAAGGGGACAGGGAAACATTCAGTACTTC.

The V gene is TRBV6-4, the J gene TRBJ2-4, with D unresolved. Trimming pared 2 bases from V and 3 bases from J, leaving 8 bases between. This CDR3 is 14 amino acids long. CDR1 is MRHNA, CDR2 SNTAGT, per germline. The CDR3 nucleotides read TGTGCCAGCAGTGACCGACGTGGCAAAAACATTCAGTACTTC. Translating it yields CASSDRRGKNIQYF.

The chain links TRBV5-6 to TRBJ2-3; weak D call: TRBD2 (6 bases). This CDR3 has 16 amino acids. Germline CDR1 is SGHDT and CDR2 is YYEEEE. The germline V and J ends were trimmed by 0 bases and 3 bases, with 14 bases remaining between them. In nucleotides, the CDR3 is TGTGCCAGCAGCTTGGCGGGGGTACTAGGAACAGATACGCAGTATTTT. The encoded protein is CASSLAGVLGTDTQYF.

The chain combines TRBV19 with TRBJ1-1; D is unclear. The CDR3 consists of 15 residues. The V gene's germline CDR1 is LNHDA and CDR2 SQIVND (reference sequence). The V gene lost 4 bases and the J gene lost 2 bases, with 14 bases spanning the gap. This chain's CDR3 is CASSTQSYINTEAFF. CDR3 sequence (DNA): TGTGCCAGTAGTACGCAGTCCTACATAAACACTGAAGCTTTCTTT.

This chain links TRBV3-1 (or the pseudogene TRBV3-2) with TRBJ2-5; a possible D gene is TRBD2 (5 bases). The germline V gene has CDR1 LGHDT and CDR2 YNNKEL (reference sequence). This CDR3 comprises 14 residues. Trimming took 4 bases from V and 5 from J, leaving 14 bases between them. CDR3 bases: TGTGCCAGCAGCCCGAGCGGTACCGGGGAGACCCAGTACTTC. Amino acid sequence: CASSPSGTGETQYF.

This chain joins TRBV3-1 (or the pseudogene TRBV3-2) and TRBJ1-5, with 8 bases lining up with TRBD1. The ends lost 0 bases at V and 7 bases at J; junction bases unmatched: 11. Per germline, CDR1 LGHDT and CDR2 YNNKEL (reference sequence). This CDR3 comprises 17 residues. The CDR3 is CASSQEAQGAEGQPQHF. As DNA, the CDR3 is TGTGCCAGCAGCCAAGAGGCCCAGGGGGCGGAGGGGCAGCCCCAGCATTTT.

The chain employs TRBV9 and TRBJ2-2; 9 bases agree with TRBD1. V shed 0 bases and J 7 bases; nucleotides not matched to a gene: 7. The CDR3 totals 16 residues. Germline lookup yields CDR1 SGDLS and CDR2 YYNGEE. The CDR3, as DNA: TGTGCCAGCAGCGTAGTGGGGACAGGGTTGGTCGGGGAGCTGTTTTTT. Translation: CASSVVGTGLVGELFF.

This clone came up a few times. The chain employs TRBV11-2 and TRBJ1-1; tentatively, D is TRBD1 (5 bases). The ends were cut back, 5 bases at V and 0 bases at J, with 19 bases in the middle. Germline V lookup: CDR1 SGHAT, CDR2 FQNNGV. CDR3 length: 17 amino acids. In nucleotides, the CDR3 is TGTGCCAGCAGCACTCGATTCAGGGATGCCATGAACACTGAAGCTTTCTTT. Translated: CASSTRFRDAMNTEAFF.

This rearrangement joins TRBV11-2 to TRBJ2-7, with D maybe TRBD1 (7 bases). This CDR3 comprises 15 residues. Looked up from germline, CDR1 is SGHAT and CDR2 is FQNNGV. V was cut by 3 bases and J by 4 bases, with 16 bases left in between. The CDR3 region has the DNA TGTGCCAGCAGCTTGCAGGGGGGTCTTGGGTACGAGCAGTACTTC. Protein: CASSLQGGLGYEQYF.